A single sample gave rise to the 18 T cell receptor beta chains below, sequenced in a study of CXCR3-negative and CXCR3-positive naive CD8 T cells. Overall study findings and caveats: CXCR3-positive naive cells had more hydrophobic TRB CDR3s than CXCR3-negative naive cells.

Preparation of TRB cDNA libraries relied on 5' RACE carrying UMI labels. TCRdb reprocessed the 5' RACE reads and stores each CDR3 protein as one record, lacking DNA. There are about 84,000 distinct CDR3 sequences in the sample, with approximately 0.67% held by the top ten. Their cognate antigens are unknown. Material for sequencing was naive CXCR3+ CD8+ T cells from blood. Subset specified: CD45RO-CCR7+CD27+CD95- naive CD8+ T cells expressing CXCR3 (TNR3+). Source of these receptors: a human donor in good health. Some clones in this sample may be carry-over from other donors' samples.

The chain couples TRBV12-3 or TRBV12-4 to TRBJ2-1; TCRdb returns TRBD1, unconfirmable since there is no DNA. The CDR3 is 18 residues long. The CDR3 here is CATGFVPGQGGQVNEQFF.

The genes are TRBV12-3 or TRBV12-4 and TRBJ2-6. This CDR3 spans 14 amino acids. The CDR3: CASGSDSGANVLTF.

The genes are TRBV27 and TRBJ2-3; TCRdb lists TRBD2, though no DNA is available to test this call. This CDR3 has 15 residues. In germline, CDR1 is MNHEY, CDR2 SMNVEV (reference sequence). CDR3 in amino acids: CATTPVSGIPDTQYF.

This rearrangement joins TRBV7-3 to TRBJ1-6; absent DNA, TCRdb's TRBD1 call cannot be checked. CDR3 length: 15 amino acids. The germline CDR1 and CDR2 sequences are SGHTA and FQGTGA. This CDR3 reads CASSLSPGDNSPLHF. The entire variable domain, with the rest obtained from reference TRBV7-3 and TRBJ1-6, is as follows: GAGVSQTPSNKVTEKGKYVELRCDPISGHTALYWYRQSLGQGPEFLIYFQGTGAADDSGLPNDRFFAVRPEGSVSTLKIQRTERGDSAVYLCASSLSPGDNSPLHFGNGTRLTVT.

This chain's CDR3 is CASSLESYTDTQYF. This chain links TRBV6-5 with TRBJ2-3. The CDR3 sequence is 14 residues long. CDR1 is MNHEY and CDR2 is SVGAGI in the germline V gene.

The CDR3 here is CASTPLPERGETQYF. The chain has TRBV28 and TRBJ2-5; TCRdb outputs TRBD1, but without DNA this stays unchecked. Germline V gene sequence: CDR1 MDHEN, CDR2 SYDVKM. The CDR3 sequence is 15 residues long.

J is TRBJ1-1 and V is TRBV7-6; TCRdb outputs TRBD1, but without DNA this stays unchecked. This CDR3 contains 14 residues. Germline CDR1 is SGHVS and CDR2 is FNYEAQ. CDR3: CASSLAMGDTEAFF. The complete variable domain, with remaining parts taken from reference TRBV7-6 and TRBJ1-1, reads GAGVSQSPRYKVTKRGQDVALRCDPISGHVSLYWYRQALGQGPEFLTYFNYEAQQDKSGLPNDRFSAERPEGSISTLTIQRTEQRDSAMYRCASSLAMGDTEAFFGQGTRLTVV.

The chain links TRBV9 to TRBJ1-2; TCRdb calls TRBD1, which cannot be checked without DNA. Germline V gene lookup returns CDR1 SGDLS and CDR2 YYNGEE. This CDR3 has 14 residues. CDR3 in amino acids: CASSPGQGALGYTF.

The chain couples TRBV11-3 to TRBJ2-7; as DNA is missing, the TRBD2 call by TCRdb cannot be tested. The CDR3 sequence is 15 residues long. CDR1 and CDR2 from the germline V gene are SGHNT and YENEEA. The CDR3 loop reads CTSSLGLAGEREQYF.

The chain joins TRBV11-2 to TRBJ2-2; there is no DNA to check the TCRdb D call of TRBD1. CDR1 is SGHAT and CDR2 is FQNNGV in the germline V gene. There are 15 residues in the CDR3. The CDR3 loop is CASSLSPGSTGELFF.

The CDR3 here is CASSSGTSMVF. This chain connects TRBV7-9 to TRBJ2-1; TCRdb names TRBD2, which stays unverified in the absence of DNA. CDR1 and CDR2 from the germline V gene are SEHNR and FQNEAQ (reference sequence). The CDR3 sequence is 11 residues long.

The rearrangement links TRBV12-3 or TRBV12-4 to TRBJ1-5. There are 15 residues in the CDR3. CDR3 amino acids: CASSFGHFGREPQHF.

J is TRBJ2-7 and V is TRBV4-1. CDR3 size: 15 residues. Germline loops: CDR1 MGHRA, CDR2 YSYEKL. CDR3 sequence: CASSQITDLSYEQYF.

This chain links TRBV29-1 with TRBJ2-1; the D call from TCRdb, TRBD2, cannot be confirmed without DNA. In germline, CDR1 is SQVTM, CDR2 ANQGSEA. The CDR3 is 14 amino acids. The CDR3 spells CSAELAGASNEQFF.

The chain employs TRBV4-3 and TRBJ2-3; lacking DNA, the TRBD1 call made by TCRdb goes unchecked. Germline CDR1 LGHNA, CDR2 YSLEER. This CDR3 has 15 residues. Here the CDR3 reads CASSQAGQRTDTQYF.

The CDR3 loop is CSAADSAGDLGNTIYF. The chain uses TRBV20-1 and TRBJ1-3; absent DNA, TCRdb's TRBD1 call cannot be checked. This CDR3 spans 16 amino acids. Germline V gene data show CDR1 as DFQATT and CDR2 as SNEGSKA (reference sequence).

The V call is TRBV29-1, the J call TRBJ1-1; TCRdb's D call of TRBD1 is untestable without DNA. The CDR3 sequence is 13 residues long. Germline assignment: CDR1 SQVTM and CDR2 ANQGSEA. The CDR3 reads CSVDPLGGRGAFF. The full variable domain, its missing parts supplied by reference TRBV29-1 and TRBJ1-1, is SAVISQKPSRDICQRGTSLTIQCQVDSQVTMMFWYRQQPGQSLTLIATANQGSEATYESGFVIDKFPISRPNLTFSTLTVSNMSPEDSSIYLCSVDPLGGRGAFFGQGTRLTVV.

The genes are TRBV3-1 and TRBJ2-2; TCRdb designates TRBD1, a call that cannot be tested without DNA. Germline V gene sequence: CDR1 LGHDT, CDR2 YNNKEL (reference sequence). This CDR3 comprises 18 residues. CDR3 region: CASSQEVLGQGTTGELFF. The whole variable domain, remainder taken from reference TRBV3-1 and TRBJ2-2, is DTAVSQTPKYLVTQMGNDKSIKCEQNLGHDTMYWYKQDSKKFLKIMFSYNNKELIINETVPNRFSPKSPDKAHLNLHINSLELGDSAVYFCASSQEVLGQGTTGELFFGEGSRLTVL.